The 17 T cell receptor beta chains listed next were all sequenced from one sample in a study of PD-1 blockade in mismatch repair-deficient tumors. TCRdb keeps only in-frame clones here, not all; method: immunoSEQ multiplex PCR. The repertoire holds 56,000 or so clones, with roughly 80% as singletons. The sample consisted of peripheral blood, taken about 20 weeks after starting pembrolizumab. These receptor sequences come from an adult with mismatch repair-deficient cancer.

This clone was found a few times. V and J are TRBV30 and TRBJ1-4; D remains unclear. The V gene's germline CDR1 is GTSNPN and CDR2 SVGIG (reference sequence). With 2 bases removed from V and 5 bases from J, the gap between germline ends came to 9 bases. The CDR3 consists of 13 residues. CDR3 nucleotide sequence: TGTGCCTGGAGTCGGAACAGCAATGAAAAACTGTTTTTT. Translation: CAWSRNSNEKLFF.

The chain is built from TRBV27 and TRBJ2-7; TRBD1 might be the D (6 bases). V shed 4 bases and J shed 0 bases, with 10 bases lying between them. In germline, CDR1 is MNHEY, CDR2 SMNVEV (reference sequence). The CDR3 has 14 amino acids. Here the CDR3 DNA reads TGTGCCAGCAGTTGGCAGGGGACCTCCTACGAGCAGTACTTC. Amino acid sequence: CASSWQGTSYEQYF.

This chain links TRBV1 with TRBJ2-4; the DNA was not compared with TRBD1, the D call given in the table. TRBV1 is annotated as a pseudogene. The CDR3 runs 20 residues. The CDR3 is CTSSQIGRDRHTRAKNIQYF. CDR3 nucleotide sequence: TGCACCAGCAGCCAAATCGGCCGGGACAGGCACACCCGGGCCAAAAACATTCAGTACTTC.

The rearrangement uses TRBV6-6 and TRBJ2-6, with 8 bases matching TRBD1. Germline CDR1 is MNHNY and CDR2 is SVGAGI (reference sequence). This CDR3 is built from 15 residues. Unmatched junction bases numbered 3, after V lost 6 bases and J lost 2 bases. The CDR3 sequence is CASSPDRAGANVLTF. The CDR3 DNA reads TGTGCCAGCAGCCCGGACAGGGCTGGGGCCAACGTCCTGACTTTC.

This clone has just one count. The chain couples TRBV18 to TRBJ2-7; 11 nucleotides agree with TRBD1. Germline V gives CDR1 KGHSH, CDR2 LQKENI. V lost 4 bases to trimming and J lost 5 bases; unmatched junction nucleotides: 4. The CDR3 is 14 amino acids. CDR3 protein: CASSLRDRGDEQYF. The CDR3 nucleotides read TGTGCCAGCTCACTCCGGGACAGGGGGGACGAGCAGTACTTC.

This chain links TRBV7-3 with TRBJ2-1, with D possibly matching TRBD2 (5 bases). CDR1 and CDR2 from the germline V gene are SGHTA and FQGTGA. V lost 1 base and J 2 bases, leaving 12 bases between the germline ends. The CDR3 is made up of 16 amino acids. The CDR3 reads CASSLNEGSTYNEQFF. As DNA, the CDR3 is TGTGCCAGCAGCTTAAATGAGGGCAGTACCTACAATGAGCAGTTCTTC.

The rearrangement joins TRBV5-1 to TRBJ1-5, with 7 bases identical to TRBD1. The V segment lost 0 bases and the J segment 4 bases; nucleotides outside the gene matches: 7. The CDR3 has 16 amino acids. Germline V gene sequence: CDR1 SGHRS, CDR2 YFSETQ. CDR3 sequence: CASSLGSAGGNQPQHF. As DNA, the CDR3 is TGCGCCAGCAGCTTGGGGTCGGCAGGGGGTAATCAGCCCCAGCATTTT.

V usage is TRBV27 and J usage is TRBJ2-7, with D possibly TRBD1 on 6 matching bases. Trimming cost V 6 bases and J 5 bases, with 8 bases left between them. The germline CDR1 and CDR2 sequences are MNHEY and SMNVEV (reference sequence). The CDR3 is made up of 11 amino acids. DNA of the CDR3: TGTGCCAGCAGCTACAGGGACGAGCAGTACTTC. Amino acid sequence: CASSYRDEQYF.

V gene TRBV7-3 combines with J gene TRBJ2-3; D is undetermined. V shed 0 bases and J shed 0 bases, with 4 bases lying between them. CDR1 is SGHTA and CDR2 is FQGTGA in the germline V gene. The CDR3 runs 14 residues. CDR3 protein: CASSLTFSTDTQYF. CDR3 DNA: TGTGCCAGCAGCTTAACCTTTAGCACAGATACGCAGTATTTT.

This chain links TRBV7-2 with TRBJ1-1, with D unclear. The CDR3 runs to 16 residues. V dropped 2 bases and J dropped 0 bases, with 13 bases sitting between them. Per germline, CDR1 SGHTA and CDR2 FQGNSA. The CDR3 bases are TGTGCCAGCAGCTTATCCCTTACGTCGGTGAACACTGAAGCTTTCTTT. Translating it yields CASSLSLTSVNTEAFF. Variable domain in full (rest from reference TRBV7-2 and TRBJ1-1): GAGVSQSPSNKVTEKGKDVELRCDPISGHTALYWYRQSLGQGLEFLIYFQGNSAPDKSGLPSDRFSAERTGGSVSTLTIQRTQQEDSAVYLCASSLSLTSVNTEAFFGQGTRLTVV.

The J gene is TRBJ2-3, the V gene TRBV30, with unresolved D. CDR1 is GTSNPN and CDR2 is SVGIG in the germline V gene (reference sequence). This CDR3 is built from 11 residues. Trimming cost V 4 bases and J 1 base, with 3 bases left between them. CDR3 residues: CAWTGTDTQYF. Written as DNA, the CDR3 is TGTGCCTGGACTGGCACAGATACGCAGTATTTT.

V gene TRBV27 combines with J gene TRBJ2-2, with 10 bases matching TRBD2. Germline loops: CDR1 MNHEY, CDR2 SMNVEV (reference sequence). This CDR3 contains 16 residues. Trimming removed 4 bases from V and 3 bases from J; junction bases left unmatched: 5. In nucleotides, the CDR3 is TGTGCCAGCAGTTCTTTGACTAGCGGGTACACCGGGGAGCTGTTTTTT. It codes for CASSSLTSGYTGELFF.

This chain uses TRBV18 with TRBJ1-5, with 9 bases fitting TRBD1. CDR1 is KGHSH and CDR2 is LQKENI in the germline V gene. V was clipped by 4 bases and J by 4 bases; unmatched bases: 8. The CDR3 totals 16 residues. CDR3 loop: CASSLTGGQGNQPQHF. CDR3 in DNA: TGTGCCAGCTCACTAACGGGGGGACAGGGTAATCAGCCCCAGCATTTT. Drawing the rest from reference TRBV18 and TRBJ1-5, the complete variable domain is NAGVMQNPRHLVRRRGQEARLRCSPMKGHSHVYWYRQLPEEGLKFMVYLQKENIIDESGMPKERFSAEFPKEGPSILRIQQVVRGDSAAYFCASSLTGGQGNQPQHFGDGTRLSIL.

The chain carries TRBV6-5 and TRBJ2-3; tentative D call: TRBD1 (5 bases). The CDR3 contains 11 residues. V lost 5 bases and J 5 bases, leaving 5 bases between the germline ends. Germline CDR1 MNHEY, CDR2 SVGAGI. In DNA form, the CDR3 reads TGTGCCAGCAGTAGGGGAGATACGCAGTATTTT. Its protein product is CASSRGDTQYF.

Worth noting for this clone: One junction end disagrees with the germline gene, perhaps due to a read error. The chain has TRBV11-2 and TRBJ2-1, with 11 bases matching TRBD2. The CDR3 spans 13 residues. The V gene's germline CDR1 is SGHAT and CDR2 FQNNGV. CDR3 sequence reads: CASSPQTSGARLF. CDR3 nucleotides: TGTGCCAGCAGCCCTCAGACTAGCGGGGCCCGGCTCTTC.

J is TRBJ1-5 and V is TRBV6-6; D not certain. The CDR3 has 13 amino acids. V lost 6 bases and J 7 bases, leaving 13 bases between the germline ends. From germline, CDR1 is MNHNY and CDR2 SVGAGI (reference sequence). CDR3 nucleotides: TGTGCCAGCAGCCTTGGGCCGGAACAGCCCCAGCATTTT. Translation: CASSLGPEQPQHF.

The chain joins TRBV4-3 to TRBJ2-7; 8 bases fit TRBD1. J lost 8 bases, V lost 1 base, and 4 bases had no gene match. The CDR3 loop spans 13 amino acids. Per germline, CDR1 LGHNA and CDR2 YSLEER. The CDR3 nucleotides read TGCGCCAGCAGCCAAGCCGGACAGGGCCAGCAGTACTTC. Amino acids: CASSQAGQGQQYF.